One and the same sample provided the 19 T cell receptor beta chains below, sequenced in a study of cytomegalovirus exposure and HLA in healthy donors. The PCR used 60 Vbeta and 13 Jbeta primers. TCRdb's table, derived via immunoSEQ multiplex PCR, lists solely in-frame clones and lacks some. Its listing shows about 140,000 clones. The sequencing sample was made of PBMCs. The source of these receptors is a middle-aged man in good health and CMV-seronegative.

The chain has TRBV7-2 and TRBJ2-7; 8 bases are a match to TRBD1. Per germline, CDR1 SGHTA and CDR2 FQGNSA. The CDR3 has 13 amino acids. The junction had 7 bases not matched to a gene; V was cut back by 10 bases and J by 2 bases. This CDR3 is CATGGSLTYEQYF. In nucleotides, the CDR3 is TGTGCCACAGGGGGCAGTCTTACCTACGAGCAGTACTTC.

The chain links TRBV7-9 to TRBJ1-2, with 7 bases aligning to TRBD1. The CDR3 has 12 residues. Germline V CDR1 and CDR2: SEHNR, FQNEAQ (reference sequence). Germline trimming cut 5 bases from V and 7 bases from J; bases unmatched to any gene: 4. This CDR3 is CASSLDRAGYTF. In DNA form, the CDR3 reads TGTGCCAGCAGCCTCGACAGGGCTGGCTACACCTTC.

This chain links TRBV11-2 with TRBJ2-5, with a possible D match to TRBD1 (5 bases). This CDR3 comprises 15 residues. Trimming cost V 1 base and J 7 bases, with 16 bases left between them. Per germline, CDR1 SGHAT and CDR2 FQNNGV. CDR3 in amino acids: CASSLAAGPVATQYF. For the CDR3, the DNA is TGTGCCAGCAGCTTAGCGGCAGGGCCAGTAGCGACCCAGTACTTC.

The chain couples TRBV5-1 to TRBJ1-4, with TRBD1 matching 10 bases. The germline CDR1 and CDR2 sequences are SGHRS and YFSETQ. The V segment lost 0 bases and the J segment 8 bases; nucleotides outside the gene matches: 4. CDR3 length: 15 residues. The CDR3 bases are TGCGCCAGCAGCTTGGCCGGGACAGGGGCCGAAAAACTGTTTTTT. Amino acids: CASSLAGTGAEKLFF. Full variable domain (outside the CDR3, taken from reference TRBV5-1 and TRBJ1-4): KAGVTQTPRYLIKTRGQQVTLSCSPISGHRSVSWYQQTPGQGLQFLFEYFSETQRNKGNFPGRFSGRQFSNSRSEMNVSTLELGDSALYLCASSLAGTGAEKLFFGSGTQLSVL.

Of note for this clone: In the same sample, other DNA sequences code for this CDR3. V is TRBV6-5 and J is TRBJ1-2; no clear D gene. V dropped 4 bases and J dropped 0 bases, with 9 bases sitting between them. This CDR3 contains 14 residues. The V gene's germline CDR1 is MNHEY and CDR2 SVGAGI. CDR3: CASSSAGANYGYTF. The DNA for the CDR3 is TGTGCCAGCAGTTCGGCCGGGGCTAACTATGGCTACACCTTC.

Regarding this clone: Other DNA variants within this sample encode the same CDR3. The CDR3 here is CASSLAGDYGYTF. The DNA of the CDR3 is TGTGCCAGCAGCTTGGCCGGGGACTATGGCTACACCTTC. The genes are TRBV5-4 and TRBJ1-2; unclear D gene. Germline-derived CDR1 and CDR2 are SGHNT and YYREEE (reference sequence). Trimming pared 0 bases from V and 3 bases from J, leaving 6 bases between. This CDR3 contains 13 residues.

The CDR3 loop is CASSRLDRGQEKLFF. The DNA for the CDR3 is TGTGCCAGCAGCCGCCTCGACAGGGGGCAAGAAAAACTGTTTTTT. V is TRBV9 and J is TRBJ1-4, with 10 positions matching TRBD1. CDR1 is SGDLS, CDR2 YYNGEE, per germline. The CDR3 consists of 15 residues. V shed 4 bases and J 8 bases; nucleotides not matched to a gene: 8.

The chain combines TRBV5-1 with TRBJ1-4; D gene unclear. Looked up from germline, CDR1 is SGHRS and CDR2 is YFSETQ. The V gene lost 0 bases and the J gene lost 8 bases, with 14 bases spanning the gap. The CDR3 is 15 residues long. CDR3 region: CASSLDRRVSEKLFF. The CDR3 region has the DNA TGCGCCAGCAGCTTGGATAGGAGGGTCAGCGAAAAACTGTTTTTT.

The chain couples TRBV5-1 to TRBJ1-1; D is ambiguous. The germline gives CDR1 SGHRS, CDR2 YFSETQ. The CDR3 sequence is 13 residues long. The ends were cut back, 0 bases at V and 8 bases at J, with 11 bases in the middle. The CDR3 DNA reads TGCGCCAGCAGCTTGGCAGGCCCGGTCGAAGCTTTCTTT. Protein product: CASSLAGPVEAFF.

The chain joins TRBV6-6 to TRBJ2-1; possible D gene TRBD2, 6 bases. V shed 10 bases and J shed 5 bases, with 15 bases lying between them. From germline, CDR1 is MNHNY and CDR2 SVGAGI (reference sequence). CDR3 length: 13 amino acids. In DNA, the CDR3 is TGTGCCACTGGGGACTTTTCCCACAATGAGCAGTTCTTC. It translates to CATGDFSHNEQFF.

This chain connects TRBV5-1 to TRBJ2-7, with 9 bases fitting TRBD1. The CDR3 contains 14 residues. With V trimmed by 4 bases and J by 5 bases, 7 bases remained unmatched. The V gene's germline CDR1 is SGHRS and CDR2 YFSETQ. The CDR3 bases are TGCGCCAGCAGCGTGGGACAGGGTTTCAACGAGCAGTACTTC. It codes for CASSVGQGFNEQYF.

CDR3 sequence: CASSLGDRGPWDYEQYF. The CDR3, as DNA: TGCGCCAGCAGCTTGGGGGACAGGGGGCCCTGGGACTACGAGCAGTACTTC. This rearrangement joins TRBV5-1 to TRBJ2-7; 12 bases map to TRBD1. J lost 3 bases, V lost 0 bases, and 7 bases had no gene match. Germline loops: CDR1 SGHRS, CDR2 YFSETQ. The CDR3 consists of 17 residues.

DNA of the CDR3: TGTGCCAGCAGTTTATTTAGTCGGAGAAACACCGGGGAGCTGTTTTTT. Protein product: CASSLFSRRNTGELFF. This sequence joins TRBV27 and TRBJ2-2; D is uncertain. Per the germline V gene, CDR1 is MNHEY and CDR2 is SMNVEV (reference sequence). The V gene lost 1 base and the J gene lost 2 bases, with 11 bases spanning the gap. The CDR3 extends over 16 amino acids.

The chain recombines TRBV5-6 with TRBJ2-3; 14 nucleotides match TRBD2. The J segment lost 5 bases and the V segment lost 1 base, leaving 6 bases of the junction unmatched. Germline lookup yields CDR1 SGHDT and CDR2 YYEEEE. The CDR3 is 17 amino acids. The CDR3 nucleotides read TGTGCCAGCAGCTTGCTGGGACTAGCGGGGGAGCGAGATACGCAGTATTTT. Protein: CASSLLGLAGERDTQYF.

J is TRBJ1-2 and V is TRBV21-1. TRBV21-1 is designated a pseudogene. The CDR3 has 13 amino acids. CDR3 nucleotide sequence: TGTGCCAACTATAGTAGGACTCGTGGGGGCTACACCTTC. It translates to CANYSRTRGGYTF.

The chain combines TRBV7-8 with TRBJ2-1; D perhaps matches TRBD1 (6 bases). Trimming took off 2 bases at V and 5 bases at J, with 7 bases between the two ends. The CDR3 runs 13 residues. Germline V lookup: CDR1 SGHVS, CDR2 FQNEAQ. The CDR3 protein is CASSLNRDNEQFF. The CDR3 region has the DNA TGTGCCAGCAGCTTAAACAGGGACAATGAGCAGTTCTTC.

This sequence joins TRBV5-6 and TRBJ2-1; a possible D gene is TRBD1 (5 bases). Germline V gene data show CDR1 as SGHDT and CDR2 as YYEEEE. This CDR3 has 13 amino acids. V was cut by 3 bases and J by 5 bases, with 9 bases left in between. The CDR3 sequence is CASSSDRNNEQFF. CDR3 DNA sequence: TGTGCCAGCAGCTCCGACAGAAACAATGAGCAGTTCTTC.

This chain joins TRBV7-9 and TRBJ2-7; 7 bases align to TRBD2. This CDR3 is 15 amino acids long. Trimming at V came to 0 bases and at J to 2 bases, leaving 4 bases not matched to a gene. Germline-derived CDR1 and CDR2 are SEHNR and FQNEAQ (reference sequence). This CDR3 reads CASSLARELTYEQYF. The CDR3 DNA follows: TGTGCCAGCAGCTTAGCGCGGGAGCTTACCTACGAGCAGTACTTC. The full variable domain, its missing parts supplied by reference TRBV7-9 and TRBJ2-7, is DTGVSQNPRHKITKRGQNVTFRCDPISEHNRLYWYRQTLGQGPEFLTYFQNEAQLEKSRLLSDRFSAERPKGSFSTLEIQRTEQGDSAMYLCASSLARELTYEQYFGPGTRLTVT.

The chain joins TRBV5-4 to TRBJ1-5; D gene unclear. Germline CDR1 reads SGHNT; CDR2 reads YYREEE (reference sequence). Between the trimmed V and J ends, which lost 5 bases and 5 bases, there was a span of 8 bases. This CDR3 is built from 12 residues. The CDR3 coding sequence is TGTGCCAGCAGTAAGCCGGATCAGCCCCAGCATTTT. Residues: CASSKPDQPQHF.